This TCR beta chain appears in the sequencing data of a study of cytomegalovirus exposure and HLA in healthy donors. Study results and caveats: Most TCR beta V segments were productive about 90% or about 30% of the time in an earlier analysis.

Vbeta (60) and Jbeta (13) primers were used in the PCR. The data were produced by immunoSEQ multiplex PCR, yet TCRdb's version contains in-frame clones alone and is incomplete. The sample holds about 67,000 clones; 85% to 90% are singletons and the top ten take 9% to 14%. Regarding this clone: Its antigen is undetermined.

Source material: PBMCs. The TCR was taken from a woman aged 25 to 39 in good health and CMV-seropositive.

CDR3 protein: CASTGGEGETQYF. The CDR3 DNA sequence: TGTGCCAGCACCGGGGGGGAGGGAGAGACCCAGTACTTC. The rearrangement uses TRBV6-6 and TRBJ2-5, with 8 bases lining up with TRBD2. The CDR3 length is 13 residues. Germline V gene data show CDR1 as MNHNY and CDR2 as SVGAGI (reference sequence). The junction had 5 bases not matched to a gene; V was cut back by 7 bases and J by 4 bases.